Listed here is a single TCR beta chain. Antigen specificity is unknown. CDR1 and CDR2 (germline): LGHDT, YNNKEL (reference sequence). There are 15 residues in the CDR3. Trimming shortened V by 4 bases and J by 2 bases, and 12 bases separated the two germline ends. Sample barcodes were added at both library ends during cDNA synthesis. MiXCR was run by TCRdb on the 5' RACE reads, yielding one entry per CDR3 protein. The sample has fewer than 450,000 distinct CDR3 sequences; about 28% are singletons. The sample is drawn from a study of identical twins' blood T cells. Findings of the study overall: Abundant TCRbeta CDR3s overlapped more between twins than with unrelated donors.

Six healthy women, forming three identical twin pairs, donated samples. Sequencing was performed on PBMCs. This receptor was taken from a woman between 18 and 55 years old in good health. V and J are TRBV3-1 and TRBJ1-5; D is perhaps TRBD1 (5 bases). This CDR3 is CASSRGLEGNQPQHF. In nucleotides, the CDR3 is TGTGCCAGCAGCCGGGGACTGGAGGGCAATCAGCCCCAGCATTTT.